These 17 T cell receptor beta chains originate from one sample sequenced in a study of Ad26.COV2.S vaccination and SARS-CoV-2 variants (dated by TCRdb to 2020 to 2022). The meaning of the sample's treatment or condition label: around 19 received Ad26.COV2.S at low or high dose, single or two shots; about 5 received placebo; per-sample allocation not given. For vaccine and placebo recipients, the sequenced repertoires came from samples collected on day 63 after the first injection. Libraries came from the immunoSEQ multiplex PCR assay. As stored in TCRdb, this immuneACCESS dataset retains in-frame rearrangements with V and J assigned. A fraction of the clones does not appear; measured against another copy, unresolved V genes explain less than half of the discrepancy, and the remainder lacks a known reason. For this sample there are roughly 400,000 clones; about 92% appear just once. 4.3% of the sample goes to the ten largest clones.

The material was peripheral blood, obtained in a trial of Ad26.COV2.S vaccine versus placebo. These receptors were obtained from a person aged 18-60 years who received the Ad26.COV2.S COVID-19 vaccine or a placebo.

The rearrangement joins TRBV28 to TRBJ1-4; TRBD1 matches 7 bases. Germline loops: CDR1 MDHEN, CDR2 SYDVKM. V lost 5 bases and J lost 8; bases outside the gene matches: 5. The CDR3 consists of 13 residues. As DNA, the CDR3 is TGTGCCAGCAGTAAACAGGGGAGAGAAAAACTGTTTTTT. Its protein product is CASSKQGREKLFF.

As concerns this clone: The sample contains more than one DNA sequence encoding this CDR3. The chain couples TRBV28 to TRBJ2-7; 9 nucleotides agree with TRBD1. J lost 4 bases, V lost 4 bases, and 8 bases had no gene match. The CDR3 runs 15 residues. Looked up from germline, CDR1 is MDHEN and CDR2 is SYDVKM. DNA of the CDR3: TGTGCCAGCAGTTCTCCGGGACAGGGTACATACGAGCAGTACTTC. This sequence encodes CASSSPGQGTYEQYF.

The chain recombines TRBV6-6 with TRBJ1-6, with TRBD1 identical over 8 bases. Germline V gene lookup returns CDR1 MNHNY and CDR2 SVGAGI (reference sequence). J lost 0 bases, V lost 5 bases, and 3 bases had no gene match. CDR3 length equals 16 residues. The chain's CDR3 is CASSQQGGSYNSPLHF. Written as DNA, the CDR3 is TGTGCCAGCAGTCAACAGGGGGGCTCCTATAATTCACCCCTCCACTTT.

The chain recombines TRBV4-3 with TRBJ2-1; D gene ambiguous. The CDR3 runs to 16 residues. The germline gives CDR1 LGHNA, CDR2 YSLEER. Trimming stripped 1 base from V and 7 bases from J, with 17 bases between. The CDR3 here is CASSQGFMVRRNEQFF. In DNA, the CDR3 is TGCGCCAGCAGCCAAGGGTTTATGGTGAGACGTAATGAGCAGTTCTTC.

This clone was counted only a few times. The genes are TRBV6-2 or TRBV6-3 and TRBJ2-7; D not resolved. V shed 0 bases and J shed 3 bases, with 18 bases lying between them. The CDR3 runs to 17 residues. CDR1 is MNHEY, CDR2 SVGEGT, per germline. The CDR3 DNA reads TGTGCCAGCAGTTACTCGATCTCGGTAAAGCAGCACTACGAGCAGTACTTC. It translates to CASSYSISVKQHYEQYF.

The CDR3 loop reads CASSINWGGGVNQPQHF. The CDR3 DNA is TGTGCCAGTAGTATAAATTGGGGAGGAGGCGTGAATCAGCCCCAGCATTTT. The chain is built from TRBV19 and TRBJ1-5; D is uncertain. Germline V gives CDR1 LNHDA, CDR2 SQIVND (reference sequence). The CDR3 has 17 amino acids. The V end lost 2 bases, the J end lost 4 bases, and 18 bases lay between the germline ends.

The CDR3 protein is CASSYSIGVGYYEQYF. The CDR3 coding sequence is TGTGCCAGCAGTTACTCGATTGGGGTGGGGTACTACGAGCAGTACTTC. This chain joins TRBV6-2 or TRBV6-3 and TRBJ2-7, with no clear D. This CDR3 comprises 16 residues. Between the trimmed V and J ends, which lost 0 bases and 3 bases, there was a span of 15 bases. From germline, CDR1 is MNHEY and CDR2 SVGEGT.

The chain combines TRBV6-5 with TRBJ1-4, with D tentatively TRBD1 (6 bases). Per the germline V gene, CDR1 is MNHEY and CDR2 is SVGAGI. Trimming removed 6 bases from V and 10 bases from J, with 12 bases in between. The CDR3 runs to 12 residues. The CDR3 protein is CASRQGVGKLFF. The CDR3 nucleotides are TGTGCCAGCAGACAGGGAGTGGGAAAACTGTTTTTT.

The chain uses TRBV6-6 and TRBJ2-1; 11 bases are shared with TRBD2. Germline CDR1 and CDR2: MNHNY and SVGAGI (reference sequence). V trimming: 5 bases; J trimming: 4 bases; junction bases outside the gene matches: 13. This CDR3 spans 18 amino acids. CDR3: CASSRGGIAGGSYNEQFF. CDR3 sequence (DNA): TGTGCCAGCAGTCGTGGGGGAATAGCGGGAGGGTCTTACAATGAGCAGTTCTTC.

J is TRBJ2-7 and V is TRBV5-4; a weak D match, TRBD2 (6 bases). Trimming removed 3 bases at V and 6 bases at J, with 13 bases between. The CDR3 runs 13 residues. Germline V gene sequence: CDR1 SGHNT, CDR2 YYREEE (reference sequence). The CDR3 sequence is CASSWGEEGEQYF. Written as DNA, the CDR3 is TGTGCCAGCAGCTGGGGGGAGGAAGGCGAGCAGTACTTC. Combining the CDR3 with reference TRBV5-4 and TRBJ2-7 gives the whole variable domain ETGVTQSPTHLIKTRGQQVTLRCSSQSGHNTVSWYQQALGQGPQFIFQYYREEENGRGNFPPRFSGLQFPNYSSELNVNALELDDSALYLCASSWGEEGEQYFGPGTRLTVT.

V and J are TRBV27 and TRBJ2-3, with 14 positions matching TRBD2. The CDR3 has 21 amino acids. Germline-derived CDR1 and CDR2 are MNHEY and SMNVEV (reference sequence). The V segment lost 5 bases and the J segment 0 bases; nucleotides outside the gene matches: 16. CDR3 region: CASSPTGTSGSYEGSTDTQYF. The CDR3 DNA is TGTGCCAGCAGTCCCACCGGGACTAGCGGGAGCTATGAAGGTAGCACAGATACGCAGTATTTT.

In nucleotides, the CDR3 is TGTGCCAGCAGCCACTCCGGGGCTGGGGCCAACGTCCTGACTTTC. It codes for CASSHSGAGANVLTF. The rearrangement links TRBV3-1 (or the pseudogene TRBV3-2) to TRBJ2-6, with D possibly TRBD2 on 5 matching bases. This CDR3 has 15 amino acids. Germline V gene data show CDR1 as LGHDT and CDR2 as YNNKEL (reference sequence). Trimming took off 3 bases at V and 2 bases at J, with 8 bases between the two ends.

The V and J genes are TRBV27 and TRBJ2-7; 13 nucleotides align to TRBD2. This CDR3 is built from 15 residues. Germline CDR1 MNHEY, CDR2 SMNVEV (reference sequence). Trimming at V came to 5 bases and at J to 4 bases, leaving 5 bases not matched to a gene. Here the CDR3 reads CASSPWTSGRYEQYF. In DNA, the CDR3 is TGTGCCAGCAGTCCCTGGACTAGCGGGAGATACGAGCAGTACTTC.

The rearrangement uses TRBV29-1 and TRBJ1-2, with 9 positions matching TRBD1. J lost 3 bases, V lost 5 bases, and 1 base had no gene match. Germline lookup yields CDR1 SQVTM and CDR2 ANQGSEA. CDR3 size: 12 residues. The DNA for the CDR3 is TGCAGCGTTCGGACAGGGGACTATGGCTACACCTTC. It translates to CSVRTGDYGYTF. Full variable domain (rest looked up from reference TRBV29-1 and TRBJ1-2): SAVISQKPSRDICQRGTSLTIQCQVDSQVTMMFWYRQQPGQSLTLIATANQGSEATYESGFVIDKFPISRPNLTFSTLTVSNMSPEDSSIYLCSVRTGDYGYTFGSGTRLTVV.

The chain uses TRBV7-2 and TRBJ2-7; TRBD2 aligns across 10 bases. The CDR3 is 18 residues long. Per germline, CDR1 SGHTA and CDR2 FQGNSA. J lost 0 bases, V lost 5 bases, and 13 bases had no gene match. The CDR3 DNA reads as TGTGCCAGCAGCCCATCAGGACTAGCGGAGGCGAGCTCCTACGAGCAGTACTTC. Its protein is CASSPSGLAEASSYEQYF.

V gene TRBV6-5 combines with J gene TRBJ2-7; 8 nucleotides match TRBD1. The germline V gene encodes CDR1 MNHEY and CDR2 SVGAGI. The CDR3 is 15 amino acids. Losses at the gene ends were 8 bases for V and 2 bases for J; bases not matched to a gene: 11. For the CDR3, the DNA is TGTGCCAGCCGGACCGCGGACAGGGTGCCCTACGAGCAGTACTTC. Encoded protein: CASRTADRVPYEQYF.

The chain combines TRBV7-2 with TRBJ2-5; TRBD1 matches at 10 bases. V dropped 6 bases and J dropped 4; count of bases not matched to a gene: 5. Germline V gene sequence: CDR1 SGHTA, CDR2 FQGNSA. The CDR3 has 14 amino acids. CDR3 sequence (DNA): TGTGCCAGCAGACGGGACAGGGGTCGAGAGACCCAGTACTTC. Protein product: CASRRDRGRETQYF.